What follows is one TCR beta chain and its context. The target of this receptor is not known. Base qualities are not provided; no much larger clone lies one nucleotide away. Survey-level sequencing on the immunoSEQ platform was used to profile the TCR beta chain repertoires. The paper's processing steps were these. CDR3 amino acid length spectratypes and V-J pairing frequencies were compared, and repertoire diversity was measured with the inverse Simpson index. To annotate clonotypes specific to SARS-CoV-2, CMV, influenza A and EBV, TCR beta CDR3 sequences were compared against VDJdb. The source is immuneACCESS, and TCRdb retained only in-frame sequences with V and J called. Part of the clones is not carried over; for the studies checked, unresolved V genes explain less than half of this, and the remainder is unexplained. For V, J and clone size, that table is used; D and trimming come from the DNA. The table for this sample lists 60,000 to 75,000 clones; over 85% of them were counted only once. Of the sample, around 4.5% is held by the ten largest clones.

CDR1 is given as SGHDT and CDR2 as YYEEEE, both from the germline V gene. V was cut back by 1 base and J by 7 bases, leaving a gap of 15 bases between them. From the cysteine through the phenylalanine, the CDR3 covers 16 amino acids. CDR3 DNA is the only sequence kept; it has 48 bases, read in frame from the first base. PBMCs were separated from peripheral blood, and TCR beta sequencing was performed on genomic DNA obtained from unsorted PBMCs. The sample belongs to a study (dated by TCRdb to between 2022 and 2023). General study outcomes and caveats: According to the authors, more investigation is needed, including longitudinal sampling and evaluation of a control group.

This clonotype was obtained from a man aged 35 to 55 with rheumatoid arthritis. Material for sequencing was PBMCs. The chain joins TRBV5-6 to TRBJ1-6; too little of a D gene remains to name it. CDR3 loop: CASSLLSPVGNSPLHF. The DNA sequence is TGTGCCAGCAGCTTGTTGAGTCCCGTAGGAAATTCACCCCTCCACTTT.